Following are 26 T cell receptor beta chains from one sample sequenced in a study of cytomegalovirus exposure and HLA in healthy donors. PCR employed 60 Vbeta and 13 Jbeta primers. Sequencing used immunoSEQ multiplex PCR; TCRdb keeps in-frame clones, though not all of them. Recorded for this sample: 150,000 to 200,000 clones. The sequencing input was PBMCs. These receptors were obtained from a woman aged 18-30 years in good health and CMV-seropositive.

The chain joins TRBV25-1 to TRBJ1-6, with 8 nucleotides matching TRBD1. Looked up from germline, CDR1 is MGHDK and CDR2 is SYGVNS. V dropped 2 bases and J dropped 12; count of bases not matched to a gene: 9. The CDR3 is 15 amino acids. CDR3 sequence (DNA): TGTGCCAGCAGTGAAGGGCTATTGGACAGGGTACCCCTCCACTTT. It yields the protein CASSEGLLDRVPLHF.

The chain has TRBV4-2 and TRBJ2-1; no reliable D call. In germline, CDR1 is LGHNA, CDR2 YNFKEQ. The CDR3 covers 16 residues. Between the trimmed V and J ends, which lost 0 bases and 0 bases, there was a span of 9 bases. The CDR3 sequence: CASSQDGDSSYNEQFF. CDR3 nucleotides: TGTGCCAGCAGCCAAGATGGAGACTCCTCCTACAATGAGCAGTTCTTC.

The chain links TRBV29-1 to TRBJ1-1; D not certain. CDR1 and CDR2 from the germline V gene are SQVTM and ANQGSEA. V was clipped by 4 bases and J by 2 bases, with 14 bases between them. CDR3 length: 14 residues. The CDR3 loop is CSVANGGINTEAFF. CDR3 bases: TGCAGCGTTGCAAATGGAGGGATAAACACTGAAGCTTTCTTT.

The V call is TRBV11-2, the J call TRBJ1-2; D perhaps matches TRBD1 (6 bases). This CDR3 has 17 amino acids. V was pared by 6 bases and J by 4 bases, with 24 bases between. CDR1 is SGHAT, CDR2 FQNNGV, per germline. CDR3 region: CASSSRLAGQYIYGYTF. The CDR3 nucleotides are TGTGCCAGCAGTAGTAGGCTGGCCGGACAGTACATCTATGGCTACACCTTC.

V is TRBV6-6 and J is TRBJ1-4; maybe TRBD1 (6 bases). V dropped 8 bases and J dropped 7 bases, with 14 bases sitting between them. There are 13 residues in the CDR3. CDR1 is MNHNY and CDR2 is SVGAGI in the germline V gene (reference sequence). CDR3 nucleotide sequence: TGTGCCAGCTCCACAGGGTGGGGTGAAAAACTGTTTTTT. It encodes CASSTGWGEKLFF.

This chain links TRBV5-1 with TRBJ2-1; 14 bases align to TRBD2. This CDR3 region has 15 residues. V lost 4 bases to trimming and J lost 10 bases; unmatched junction nucleotides: 7. CDR1 and CDR2 from the germline V gene are SGHRS and YFSETQ. The CDR3 bases are TGCGCCAGCAGCCCGGGACTAGCGGGAGCTTGGGAGCAGTTCTTC. Protein product: CASSPGLAGAWEQFF.

The chain is built from TRBV19 and TRBJ1-2; D unresolved. This CDR3 contains 16 residues. Trimming took 1 base from V and 0 from J, leaving 12 bases between them. Germline V gene sequence: CDR1 LNHDA, CDR2 SQIVND (reference sequence). The CDR3, as DNA: TGTGCCAGTAGTATAGGACTGAGGTCTACTAACTATGGCTACACCTTC. Its translation is CASSIGLRSTNYGYTF. Looking up the rest from reference TRBV19 and TRBJ1-2 gives the full variable domain: DGGITQSPKYLFRKEGQNVTLSCEQNLNHDAMYWYRQDPGQGLRLIYYSQIVNDFQKGDIAEGYSVSREKKESFPLTVTSAQKNPTAFYLCASSIGLRSTNYGYTFGSGTRLTVV.

V usage is TRBV14 and J usage is TRBJ1-1; D is undetermined. Trimming pared 2 bases from V and 11 bases from J, leaving 15 bases between. CDR3 length equals 13 residues. Germline V gene lookup returns CDR1 SGHDN and CDR2 FVKESK. The CDR3 sequence is CASSQNSPGEAFF. CDR3 coding DNA: TGTGCCAGCAGCCAAAATTCGCCCGGAGAGGCTTTCTTT.

The chain links TRBV9 to TRBJ2-3, with a weak D call TRBD1 (6 bases). The CDR3 has 15 amino acids. V lost 4 bases and J 0 bases, leaving 12 bases between the germline ends. CDR1 and CDR2 (germline): SGDLS, YYNGEE. This CDR3 reads CASSPLGQSTDTQYF. The CDR3 nucleotides read TGTGCCAGCAGCCCCCTCGGACAGAGCACAGATACGCAGTATTTT.

This chain links TRBV5-4 with TRBJ2-3; 9 bases line up with TRBD2. The germline CDR1 and CDR2 sequences are SGHNT and YYREEE (reference sequence). The CDR3 runs 16 residues. After removal of 7 bases from V and 5 bases from J, the junction contained 14 bases not matched to a gene. The CDR3 loop is CASPRPIAGVIDTQYF. In DNA, the CDR3 is TGTGCCAGCCCTCGGCCCATAGCGGGAGTTATAGATACGCAGTATTTT.

This chain connects TRBV13 to TRBJ2-1, with 7 bases identical to TRBD1. The CDR3 length is 15 residues. Germline V gene sequence: CDR1 PRHDT, CDR2 FYEKMQ (reference sequence). V was clipped by 5 bases and J by 5 bases; unmatched bases: 9. The CDR3 loop reads CASSMPGTDNNEQFF. CDR3 DNA sequence: TGTGCCAGCAGCATGCCCGGGACAGACAACAATGAGCAGTTCTTC.

The CDR3 spells CASSHPPGGGGANTGELFF. DNA of the CDR3: TGTGCCAGCAGCCACCCGCCGGGCGGCGGGGGGGCGAACACCGGGGAGCTGTTTTTT. The rearrangement links TRBV7-9 to TRBJ2-2; 9 positions agree with TRBD2. Per germline, CDR1 SEHNR and CDR2 FQNEAQ (reference sequence). Germline trimming cut 5 bases from V and 0 bases from J; bases unmatched to any gene: 13. The CDR3 loop spans 19 amino acids.

This chain joins TRBV30 and TRBJ1-2; 7 positions agree with TRBD1. Trimming cost V 2 bases and J 3 bases; bases outside gene matches: 0. The germline CDR1 and CDR2 sequences are GTSNPN and SVGIG (reference sequence). The CDR3 loop spans 12 amino acids. Written as DNA, the CDR3 is TGTGCCTGGAGTACAGGGGACTATGGCTACACCTTC. Its protein product is CAWSTGDYGYTF.

The chain uses TRBV5-1 and TRBJ2-7, with TRBD1 identical over 7 bases. Trimming cost V 4 bases and J 3 bases; bases outside gene matches: 16. From germline, CDR1 is SGHRS and CDR2 YFSETQ. The length of the CDR3 is 17 residues. CDR3 sequence reads: CASSTGQTPGPLYEQYF. The CDR3 DNA sequence: TGCGCCAGCAGCACGGGACAGACACCCGGCCCGCTCTACGAGCAGTACTTC.

V usage is TRBV27 and J usage is TRBJ1-1; 7 bases agree with TRBD1. The germline gives CDR1 MNHEY, CDR2 SMNVEV (reference sequence). Unmatched junction bases numbered 8, after V lost 5 bases and J lost 2 bases. This CDR3 is built from 15 residues. The chain's CDR3 is CASSPRTGINTEAFF. The CDR3 nucleotides are TGTGCCAGCAGTCCCCGGACAGGAATAAACACTGAAGCTTTCTTT.

This chain joins TRBV7-2 and TRBJ2-7; 7 bases agree with TRBD2. Germline lookup yields CDR1 SGHTA and CDR2 FQGNSA. Losses at the gene ends were 4 bases for V and 5 bases for J; bases not matched to a gene: 8. The CDR3 consists of 14 residues. The CDR3, as DNA: TGTGCCAGCAGCTCCGACTGGGGGGGGGACGAGCAGTACTTC. Its translation is CASSSDWGGDEQYF.

This chain uses TRBV5-1 with TRBJ2-6, with a weak D call TRBD2 (7 bases). In germline, CDR1 is SGHRS, CDR2 YFSETQ. There are 17 residues in the CDR3. Trimming removed 1 base at V and 0 bases at J, with 11 bases between. This CDR3 reads CASSLLGGGSGANVLTF. The CDR3 DNA reads as TGCGCCAGCAGCTTGCTAGGGGGGGGCTCTGGGGCCAACGTCCTGACTTTC.

The chain joins TRBV7-9 to TRBJ1-5, with D possibly TRBD1 on 5 matching bases. The CDR3 is 14 amino acids. The germline CDR1 and CDR2 sequences are SEHNR and FQNEAQ (reference sequence). Trimming removed 6 bases at V and 2 bases at J, with 11 bases between. CDR3 residues: CASSRGGGNQPQHF. CDR3 nucleotide sequence: TGTGCCAGCAGTCGGGGGGGAGGCAATCAGCCCCAGCATTTT.

The gene calls are TRBV30 and TRBJ2-5, with 7 bases identical to TRBD1. Germline V lookup: CDR1 GTSNPN, CDR2 SVGIG (reference sequence). V shed 3 bases, J shed 5 bases, and the junction held 12 bases outside the gene matches. The CDR3 is made up of 15 amino acids. The chain's CDR3 is CAWSALGTVRETQYF. In nucleotides, the CDR3 is TGTGCCTGGAGCGCGTTGGGGACAGTACGGGAGACCCAGTACTTC. Complete variable domain (other parts from reference TRBV30 and TRBJ2-5): SQTIHQWPATLVQPVGSPLSLECTVEGTSNPNLYWYRQAAGRGLQLLFYSVGIGQISSEVPQNLSASRPQDRQFILSSKKLLLSDSGFYLCAWSALGTVRETQYFGPGTRLLVL.

CDR3 sequence reads: CASSLTSGSYNEQFF. The CDR3 DNA sequence: TGTGCCAGCAGTCTGACTAGTGGCTCCTACAATGAGCAGTTCTTC. V gene TRBV2 combines with J gene TRBJ2-1; D may be TRBD2 (6 bases). V lost 5 bases and J 0 bases, leaving 11 bases between the germline ends. Germline CDR1 reads SNHLY; CDR2 reads FYNNEI. The CDR3 consists of 15 residues.

The chain joins TRBV11-2 to TRBJ2-5, with TRBD2 matching over 15 bases. Germline V gives CDR1 SGHAT, CDR2 FQNNGV. The ends lost 5 bases at V and 4 bases at J; junction bases unmatched: 8. The CDR3 runs to 17 residues. CDR3 loop: CASSPRTSGRALETQYF. In DNA, the CDR3 is TGTGCCAGCAGCCCCCGGACTAGCGGGAGGGCCCTAGAGACCCAGTACTTC.

This sequence joins TRBV7-2 and TRBJ1-6, with 8 bases lining up with TRBD1. The junction had 9 bases not matched to a gene; V was cut back by 3 bases and J by 8 bases. Germline V gene lookup returns CDR1 SGHTA and CDR2 FQGNSA. This CDR3 spans 16 amino acids. The CDR3 bases are TGTGCCAGCAGCTTCGATTGGGGGACAGGCGATTCACCCCTCCACTTT. Translated: CASSFDWGTGDSPLHF.

This chain connects TRBV10-2 to TRBJ2-5; unclear D gene. Trimming pared 2 bases from V and 3 bases from J, leaving 4 bases between. The germline V gene encodes CDR1 WSHSY and CDR2 SAAADI. The CDR3 has 12 amino acids. CDR3 loop: CASSEVKETQYF. CDR3 nucleotides: TGCGCCAGCAGTGAGGTAAAAGAGACCCAGTACTTC.

This chain joins TRBV6-6 and TRBJ2-3; TRBD2 matches 7 bases. The CDR3 is made up of 14 amino acids. Germline assignment: CDR1 MNHNY and CDR2 SVGAGI (reference sequence). Germline trimming cut 5 bases from V and 6 bases from J; bases unmatched to any gene: 8. The CDR3 region is CASSPGTTRDTQYF. The CDR3 DNA reads TGTGCCAGCAGTCCCGGGACTACCCGTGATACGCAGTATTTT.

V usage is TRBV5-8 and J usage is TRBJ2-2; a weak D match, TRBD1 (6 bases). Trimming pared 4 bases from V and 7 bases from J, leaving 14 bases between. In germline, CDR1 is SGHTS, CDR2 YDEGEE. This CDR3 is built from 14 residues. CDR3 in DNA: TGTGCCAGCAGCGCACAGGGTATCAGCGGGGAGCTGTTTTTT. Residues: CASSAQGISGELFF.

Here the CDR3 DNA reads TGTGCCAGCAGCTCGACAGGGAACTATGGCTACACCTTC. This gives the protein CASSSTGNYGYTF. The chain is built from TRBV7-9 and TRBJ1-2; 7 bases line up with TRBD1. The germline V gene has CDR1 SEHNR and CDR2 FQNEAQ (reference sequence). This CDR3 is built from 13 residues. V was pared by 4 bases and J by 2 bases, with 1 base of the junction left unmatched.